The 7 T cell receptor beta chains reported below all come from one sample, sequenced in a study of T cell responses to AZD1222 COVID-19 vaccine. Here immunoSEQ multiplex PCR was the method, and the copy in TCRdb shows in-frame clones only, minus some. The data contain roughly 150,000 clones, around nine tenths of them seen just once; the ten biggest clones take up 1.6%. The material sequenced was peripheral blood, taken on day 0 of AZD1222 vaccination. The receptors come from an adult in good health.

This clone was seen more than once but under ten times. The CDR3 sequence is CASSPDLKQGYSTEAFF. Here the CDR3 DNA reads TGTGCCAGCAGCCCCGACCTAAAACAGGGATACTCCACTGAAGCTTTCTTT. The chain carries TRBV7-6 and TRBJ1-1; perhaps TRBD1 as D (6 bases). Looked up from germline, CDR1 is SGHVS and CDR2 is FNYEAQ. The CDR3 length is 17 residues. V dropped 5 bases and J dropped 4 bases, with 23 bases sitting between them.

For the CDR3, the DNA is TGTGCCACCAGCAGAGATAGAGTGCAGGCCTCTTCCTACGAGCAGTACTTC. Translating gives CATSRDRVQASSYEQYF. This rearrangement joins TRBV15 to TRBJ2-7; no firm D call. CDR1 and CDR2 (germline): LNHNV, YYDKDF (reference sequence). This CDR3 contains 17 residues. V was shortened by 0 bases and J by 1 base, with 16 bases between the two germline ends. The whole variable domain, remainder taken from reference TRBV15 and TRBJ2-7, is DAMVIQNPRYQVTQFGKPVTLSCSQTLNHNVMYWYQQKSSQAPKLLFHYYDKDFNNEADTPDNFQSRRPNTSFCFLDIRSPGLGDTAMYLCATSRDRVQASSYEQYFGPGTRLTVT.

This clone was detected only once. The chain recombines TRBV12-5 with TRBJ1-5; a weak D match, TRBD1 (5 bases). Trimming pared 7 bases from V and 0 bases from J, leaving 16 bases between. Germline CDR1 LGHNT, CDR2 FRNRAP. This CDR3 comprises 16 residues. DNA for the CDR3: TGTGCTAGTGCCCTTCGGGGGGTTTATAGCAATCAGCCCCAGCATTTT. This codes for CASALRGVYSNQPQHF.

This rearrangement joins TRBV4-1 to TRBJ2-5, with D perhaps matching TRBD1 (6 bases). Trimming took off 4 bases at V and 4 bases at J, with 10 bases between the two ends. Germline CDR1 reads MGHRA; CDR2 reads YSYEKL. The CDR3 is 13 residues long. The CDR3 region has the DNA TGCGCCAGCAGCCCCCGCAGGGGAGAGACCCAGTACTTC. This codes for CASSPRRGETQYF.

This clone has only a few counts. The chain has TRBV15 and TRBJ2-1; 12 positions match TRBD2. V shed 5 bases, J shed 7 bases, and the junction held 12 bases outside the gene matches. The CDR3 is 17 residues long. The germline gives CDR1 LNHNV, CDR2 YYDKDF (reference sequence). Here the CDR3 reads CATSRQLRTSGKNEQFF. The CDR3 DNA reads as TGTGCCACCAGCCGACAACTTAGGACTAGCGGGAAGAATGAGCAGTTCTTC.

The J gene is TRBJ2-1, the V gene TRBV6-5, with D unclear. Per the germline V gene, CDR1 is MNHEY and CDR2 is SVGAGI. The CDR3 consists of 14 residues. Trimming removed 10 bases from V and 4 bases from J, with 17 bases in between. In DNA, the CDR3 is TGTGCCACGCGCCCAAGGGTCCTGTACAATGAGCAGTTCTTC. Its translation: CATRPRVLYNEQFF.

J is TRBJ1-4 and V is TRBV4-3; TRBD1 agrees at 10 bases. Germline CDR1 LGHNA, CDR2 YSLEER. The CDR3 has 15 amino acids. V shed 1 base and J 10 bases; nucleotides not matched to a gene: 6. The CDR3 bases are TGCGCCAGCAGCCAAGCCGGGACAGGGGAAGGAAAACTGTTTTTT. This gives the protein CASSQAGTGEGKLFF.